The T cell receptor (beta chain) described here comes from a study of blood T cell repertoires in COVID-19. On the study more broadly: Samples representing acute and convalescent COVID-19 were sourced from the United States, Italy and Spain. T cells, B-cell-depleted T cells, or PBMCs supplied cDNA or gDNA.

The V gene lost 0 bases and the J gene lost 0 bases, with 9 bases spanning the gap. The CDR3 consists of 15 residues. Produced via immunoSEQ multiplex PCR; TCRdb's table is partial and in-frame only. The repertoire holds some 330,000 clones, with 80% to 90% as singletons. Enrolled through a virtual design, the participants were between roughly 18 and 100 years of age and came from some 26 US areas. Participant-given clinical history determined each cohort assignment. V and J are TRBV5-3 and TRBJ2-5; D is possibly TRBD2 (6 bases). TRBV5-3 is given ORF status, its function remaining uncertain. The sequence came from a man between 25 and 39 years old who had recovered from COVID-19. Sample: PBMCs or T cells enriched from blood (not recorded which). CDR3 nucleotides: TGTGCCAGAAGCTTGGCGGGGGAGTACCAAGAGACCCAGTACTTC. This translates into CARSLAGEYQETQYF.